This T cell receptor (beta chain) originates from a study of quantifying T cell responses using KT2 cells. On the study more broadly: Reverse transcription used primers in the TCR alpha and beta constant regions.

A single-stranded UMI oligo with SP2 sequence was ligated to cDNA 3' ends. The first PCR ran around 4 cycles with an equimolar RC1.1 and RC1.2 beta primer mix. A single record per CDR3 protein comes from TCRdb applying MiXCR to the UMI-ligation and nested PCR reads. The data hold tens of thousands of distinct CDR3 sequences, with over 9% observed a single time. The CDR3 has 17 amino acids. Unmatched junction bases numbered 6, after V lost 0 bases and J lost 4 bases. CDR1 and CDR2 (germline): MNHEY, SVGAGI. This clonotype was detected ten times or more. The gene calls are TRBV6-5 and TRBJ2-1, with 10 bases fitting TRBD2. Sequenced material: PBMCs spiked with cells of the T cell clone KT2. The receptor comes from a human donor. CDR3 nucleotides: TGTGCCAGCAGTTACTCCCCACTAGCGGGGATATACAATGAGCAGTTCTTC. This sequence encodes CASSYSPLAGIYNEQFF.